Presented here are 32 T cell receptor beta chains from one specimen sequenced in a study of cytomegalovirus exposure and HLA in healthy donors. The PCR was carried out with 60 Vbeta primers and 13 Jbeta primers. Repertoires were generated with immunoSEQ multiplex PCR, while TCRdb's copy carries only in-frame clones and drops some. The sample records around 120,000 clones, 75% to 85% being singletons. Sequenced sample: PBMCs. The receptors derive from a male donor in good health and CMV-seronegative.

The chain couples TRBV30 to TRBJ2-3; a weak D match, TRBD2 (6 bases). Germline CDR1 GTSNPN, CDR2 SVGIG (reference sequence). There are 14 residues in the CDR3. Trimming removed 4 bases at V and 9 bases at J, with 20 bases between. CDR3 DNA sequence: TGTGCCTGGACTGGGACGCGGGGCACGAGGACGCAGTATTTT. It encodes CAWTGTRGTRTQYF.

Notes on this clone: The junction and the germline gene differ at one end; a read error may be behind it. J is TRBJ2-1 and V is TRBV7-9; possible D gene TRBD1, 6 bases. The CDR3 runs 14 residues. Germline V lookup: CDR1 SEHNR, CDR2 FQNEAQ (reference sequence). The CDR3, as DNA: TGTTCCAGCAGCCTAATGGCAGGGGCCAATGAGCAGTTCTTC. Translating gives CSSSLMAGANEQFF.

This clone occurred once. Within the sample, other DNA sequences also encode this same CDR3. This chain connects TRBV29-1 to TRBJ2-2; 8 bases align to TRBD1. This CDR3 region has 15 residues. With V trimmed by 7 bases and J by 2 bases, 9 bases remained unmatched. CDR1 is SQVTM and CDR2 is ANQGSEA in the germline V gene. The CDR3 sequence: CSADPGQGNTGELFF. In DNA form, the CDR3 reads TGCAGCGCAGACCCCGGACAGGGTAACACCGGGGAGCTGTTTTTT.

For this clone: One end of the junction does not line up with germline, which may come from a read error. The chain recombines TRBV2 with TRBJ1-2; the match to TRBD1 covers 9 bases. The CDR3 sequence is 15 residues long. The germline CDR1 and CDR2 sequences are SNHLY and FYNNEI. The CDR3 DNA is TGTGCCAGCAGTGAAGGGGGGACAGGGATCTATGGCCACACCTTC. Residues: CASSEGGTGIYGHTF.

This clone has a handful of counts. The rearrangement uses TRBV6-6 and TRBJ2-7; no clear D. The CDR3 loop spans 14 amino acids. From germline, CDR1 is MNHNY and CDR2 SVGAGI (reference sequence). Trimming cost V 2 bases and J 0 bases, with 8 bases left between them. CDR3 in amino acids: CASSYDSSSYEQYF. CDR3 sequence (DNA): TGTGCCAGCAGTTACGATTCTAGCTCCTACGAGCAGTACTTC.

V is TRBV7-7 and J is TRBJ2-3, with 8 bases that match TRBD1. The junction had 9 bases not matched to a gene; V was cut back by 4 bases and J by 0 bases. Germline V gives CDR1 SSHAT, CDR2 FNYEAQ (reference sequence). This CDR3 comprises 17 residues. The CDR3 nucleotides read TGTGCCAGCAGCTCCGGGACAGGATCCTCGAGCACAGATACGCAGTATTTT. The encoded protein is CASSSGTGSSSTDTQYF.

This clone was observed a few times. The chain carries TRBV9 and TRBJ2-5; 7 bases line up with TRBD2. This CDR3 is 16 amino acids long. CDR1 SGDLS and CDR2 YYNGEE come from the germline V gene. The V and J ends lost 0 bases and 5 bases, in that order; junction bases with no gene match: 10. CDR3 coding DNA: TGTGCCAGCAGCGTAGGGGCGGGAGTAGTGGGGGAGACCCAGTACTTC. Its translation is CASSVGAGVVGETQYF.

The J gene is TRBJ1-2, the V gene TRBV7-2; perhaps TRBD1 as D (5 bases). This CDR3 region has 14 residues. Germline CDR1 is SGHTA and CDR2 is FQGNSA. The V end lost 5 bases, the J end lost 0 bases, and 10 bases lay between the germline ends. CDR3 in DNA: TGTGCCAGCAGCGCGGGACCGACTAACTATGGCTACACCTTC. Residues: CASSAGPTNYGYTF.

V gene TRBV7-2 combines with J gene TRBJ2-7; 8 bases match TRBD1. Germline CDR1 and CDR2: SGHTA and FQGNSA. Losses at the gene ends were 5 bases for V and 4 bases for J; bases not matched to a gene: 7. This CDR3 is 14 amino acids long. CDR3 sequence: CASSRRQGAYEQYF. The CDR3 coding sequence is TGTGCCAGCAGCCGGCGCCAGGGGGCTTACGAGCAGTACTTC.

The CDR3 DNA reads TGTGCCAGCAGCTACCAGGGGGCTTTGGCTGAGGAGTACTTC. It codes for CASSYQGALAEEYF. This chain uses TRBV7-9 with TRBJ2-7, with 8 bases identical to TRBD1. Per the germline V gene, CDR1 is SEHNR and CDR2 is FQNEAQ (reference sequence). The V segment lost 4 bases and the J segment 11 bases; nucleotides outside the gene matches: 13. The CDR3 runs 14 residues.

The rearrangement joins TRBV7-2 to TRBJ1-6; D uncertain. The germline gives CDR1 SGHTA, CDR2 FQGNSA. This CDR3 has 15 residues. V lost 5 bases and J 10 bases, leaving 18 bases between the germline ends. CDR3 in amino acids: CASSPDGERRSPLHF. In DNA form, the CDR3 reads TGTGCCAGCAGCCCTGACGGGGAAAGGAGATCACCCCTCCACTTT.

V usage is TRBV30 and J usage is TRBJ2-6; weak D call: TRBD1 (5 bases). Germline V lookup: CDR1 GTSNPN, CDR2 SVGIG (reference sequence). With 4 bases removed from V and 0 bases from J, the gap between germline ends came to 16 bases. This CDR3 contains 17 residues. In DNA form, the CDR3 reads TGTGCCTGGACCCTGGGGCAGGCCGTCTCTGGGGCCAACGTCCTGACTTTC. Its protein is CAWTLGQAVSGANVLTF.

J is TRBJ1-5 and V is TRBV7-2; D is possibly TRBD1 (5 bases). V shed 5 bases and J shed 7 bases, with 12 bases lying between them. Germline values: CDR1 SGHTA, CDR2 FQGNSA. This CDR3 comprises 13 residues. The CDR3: CASSGRGGQPQHF. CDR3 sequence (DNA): TGTGCCAGCAGCGGGAGGGGAGGCCAGCCCCAGCATTTT.

In nucleotides, the CDR3 is TGCGCCAGCAGCAAGGACAGGGGGCCGAATCAGCCCCAGCATTTT. The encoded protein is CASSKDRGPNQPQHF. V is TRBV5-1 and J is TRBJ1-5; TRBD1 agrees at 11 bases. The CDR3 extends over 15 amino acids. The germline CDR1 and CDR2 sequences are SGHRS and YFSETQ. J was trimmed by 4 bases and V by 4 bases; bases with no gene match: 4. Looking up the rest from reference TRBV5-1 and TRBJ1-5 gives the full variable domain: KAGVTQTPRYLIKTRGQQVTLSCSPISGHRSVSWYQQTPGQGLQFLFEYFSETQRNKGNFPGRFSGRQFSNSRSEMNVSTLELGDSALYLCASSKDRGPNQPQHFGDGTRLSIL.

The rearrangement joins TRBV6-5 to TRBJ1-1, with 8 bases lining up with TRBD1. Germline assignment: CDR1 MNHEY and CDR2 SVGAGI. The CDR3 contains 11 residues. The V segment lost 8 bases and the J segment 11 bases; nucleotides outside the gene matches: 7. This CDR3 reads CASGQGDRAFF. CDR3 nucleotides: TGTGCCAGCGGACAGGGTGATAGGGCTTTCTTT.

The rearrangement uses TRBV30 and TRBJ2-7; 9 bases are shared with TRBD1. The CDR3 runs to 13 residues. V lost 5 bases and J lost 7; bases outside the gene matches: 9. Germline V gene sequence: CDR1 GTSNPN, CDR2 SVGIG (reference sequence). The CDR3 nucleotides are TGTGCCTGGTCGGGACAGGGCGACGGGGAGCAGTACTTC. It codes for CAWSGQGDGEQYF.

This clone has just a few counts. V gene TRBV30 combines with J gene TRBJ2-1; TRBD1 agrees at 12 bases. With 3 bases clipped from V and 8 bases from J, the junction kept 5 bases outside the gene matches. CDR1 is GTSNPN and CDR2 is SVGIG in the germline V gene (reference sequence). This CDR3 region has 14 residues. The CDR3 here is CAWSRGQGADEQFF. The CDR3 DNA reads TGTGCCTGGAGCAGGGGACAGGGGGCGGATGAGCAGTTCTTC.

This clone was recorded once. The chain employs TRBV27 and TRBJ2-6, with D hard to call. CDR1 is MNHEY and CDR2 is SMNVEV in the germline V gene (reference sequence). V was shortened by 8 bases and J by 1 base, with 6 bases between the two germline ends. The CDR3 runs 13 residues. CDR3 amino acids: CASGQSGANVLTF. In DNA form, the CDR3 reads TGTGCCAGCGGCCAATCTGGGGCCAACGTCCTGACTTTC.

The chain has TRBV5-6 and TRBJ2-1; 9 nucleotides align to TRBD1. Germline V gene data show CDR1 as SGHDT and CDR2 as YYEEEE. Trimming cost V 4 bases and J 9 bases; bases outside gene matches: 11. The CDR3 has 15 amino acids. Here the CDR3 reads CASSPTGGEAAEQFF. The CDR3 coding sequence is TGTGCCAGCAGCCCGACAGGGGGTGAGGCGGCTGAGCAGTTCTTC.

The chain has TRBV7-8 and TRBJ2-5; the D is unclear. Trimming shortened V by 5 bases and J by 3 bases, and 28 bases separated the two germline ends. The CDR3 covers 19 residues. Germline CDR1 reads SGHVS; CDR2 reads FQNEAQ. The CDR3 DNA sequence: TGTGCCAGCAGCGCTATCATAAGTCCCGCATTAACCCCCAAAGAGACCCAGTACTTC. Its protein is CASSAIISPALTPKETQYF.

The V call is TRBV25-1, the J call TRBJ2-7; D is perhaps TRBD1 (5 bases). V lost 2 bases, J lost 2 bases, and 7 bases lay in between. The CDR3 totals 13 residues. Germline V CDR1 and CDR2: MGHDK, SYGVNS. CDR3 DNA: TGTGCCAGCAGTGAACCAGGGCCCTACGAGCAGTACTTC. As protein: CASSEPGPYEQYF.

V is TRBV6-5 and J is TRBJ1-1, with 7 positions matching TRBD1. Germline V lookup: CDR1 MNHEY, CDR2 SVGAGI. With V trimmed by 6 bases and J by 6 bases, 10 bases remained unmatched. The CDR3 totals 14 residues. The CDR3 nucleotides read TGTGCCAGCAGCGATAGGGGGCAAATGGCTGAAGCTTTCTTT. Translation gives CASSDRGQMAEAFF.

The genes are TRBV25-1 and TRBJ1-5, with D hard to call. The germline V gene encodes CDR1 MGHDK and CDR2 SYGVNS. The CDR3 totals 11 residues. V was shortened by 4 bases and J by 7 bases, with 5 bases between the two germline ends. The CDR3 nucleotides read TGTGCCAGCAGTGTAGCGCAGCCCCAGCATTTT. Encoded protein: CASSVAQPQHF.

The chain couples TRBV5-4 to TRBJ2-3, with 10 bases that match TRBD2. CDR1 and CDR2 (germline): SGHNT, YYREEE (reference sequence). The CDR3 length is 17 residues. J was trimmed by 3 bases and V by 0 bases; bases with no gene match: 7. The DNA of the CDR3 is TGTGCCAGCAGCTTGGAGCTAGCGGGAGTCGGAACAGATACGCAGTATTTT. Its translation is CASSLELAGVGTDTQYF.

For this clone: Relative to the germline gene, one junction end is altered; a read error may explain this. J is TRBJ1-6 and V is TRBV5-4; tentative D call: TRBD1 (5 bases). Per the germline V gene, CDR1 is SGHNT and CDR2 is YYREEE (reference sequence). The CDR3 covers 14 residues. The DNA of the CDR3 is TGTGCCACCAGGACCGGGACTGCTAATTCTCCCCTCCACTTT. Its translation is CATRTGTANSPLHF.

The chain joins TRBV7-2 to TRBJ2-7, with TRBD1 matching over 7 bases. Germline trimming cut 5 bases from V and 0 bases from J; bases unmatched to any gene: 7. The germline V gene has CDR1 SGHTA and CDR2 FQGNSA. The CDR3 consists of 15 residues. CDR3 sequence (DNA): TGTGCCAGCAGCCGAGGACAGGCTTCCTCCTACGAGCAGTACTTC. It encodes CASSRGQASSYEQYF.

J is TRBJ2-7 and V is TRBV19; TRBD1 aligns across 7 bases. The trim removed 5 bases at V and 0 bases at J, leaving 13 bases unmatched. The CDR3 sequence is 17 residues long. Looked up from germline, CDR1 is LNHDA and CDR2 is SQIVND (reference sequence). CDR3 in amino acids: CASSPSPGTAISYEQYF. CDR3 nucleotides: TGTGCCAGTAGTCCGAGTCCCGGGACAGCTATCTCCTACGAGCAGTACTTC.

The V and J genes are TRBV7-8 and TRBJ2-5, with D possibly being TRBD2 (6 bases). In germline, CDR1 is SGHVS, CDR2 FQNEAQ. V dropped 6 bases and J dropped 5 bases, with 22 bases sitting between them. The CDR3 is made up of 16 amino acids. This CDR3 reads CASRITRLGREETQYF. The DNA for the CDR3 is TGTGCCAGCAGAATAACTAGACTAGGAAGGGAGGAGACCCAGTACTTC.

The DNA of the CDR3 is TGTGCCAGCAGCCTGGGAGTCCCCTCGGGCTATGGCTACACCTTC. It encodes CASSLGVPSGYGYTF. The rearrangement joins TRBV7-9 to TRBJ1-2; the D is unclear. V lost 5 bases and J 4 bases, leaving 17 bases between the germline ends. Germline V CDR1 and CDR2: SEHNR, FQNEAQ (reference sequence). The CDR3 spans 15 residues.

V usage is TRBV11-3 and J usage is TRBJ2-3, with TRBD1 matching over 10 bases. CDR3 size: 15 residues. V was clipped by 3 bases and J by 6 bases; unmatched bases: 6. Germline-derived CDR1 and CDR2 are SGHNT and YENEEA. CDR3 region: CASSFRDRGSDTQYF. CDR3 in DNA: TGTGCCAGCAGCTTCCGGGACAGGGGATCGGATACGCAGTATTTT. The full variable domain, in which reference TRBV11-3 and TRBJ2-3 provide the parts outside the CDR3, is EAGVVQSPRYKIIEKKQPVAFWCNPISGHNTLYWYLQNLGQGPELLIRYENEEAVDDSQLPKDRFSAERLKGVDSTLKIQPAELGDSAVYLCASSFRDRGSDTQYFGPGTRLTVL.

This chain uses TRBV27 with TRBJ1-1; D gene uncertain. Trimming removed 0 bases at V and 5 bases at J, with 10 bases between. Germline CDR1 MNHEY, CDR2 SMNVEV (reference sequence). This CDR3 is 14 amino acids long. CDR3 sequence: CASSLSLHRTEAFF. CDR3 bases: TGTGCCAGCAGTTTATCCCTACACAGAACTGAAGCTTTCTTT.

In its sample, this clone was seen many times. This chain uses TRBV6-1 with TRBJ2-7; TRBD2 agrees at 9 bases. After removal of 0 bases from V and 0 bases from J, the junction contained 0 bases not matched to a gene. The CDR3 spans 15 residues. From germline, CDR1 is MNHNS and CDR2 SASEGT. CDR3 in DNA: TGTGCCAGCAGTGAAGCGACTAGCGGCTCCTACGAGCAGTACTTC. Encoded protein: CASSEATSGSYEQYF.